These 18 T cell receptor beta chains originate from one sample sequenced in a study of CD8 T cells in ankylosing spondylitis. MiXCR was run by TCRdb on the 5' RACE reads, yielding one entry per CDR3 protein. The sample lists over 30,000 distinct CDR3 sequences; 11% were seen once. Material: synovial fluid, either unsorted or a sorted T cell fraction (not recorded which). These receptors were collected from a male donor with ankylosing spondylitis.

This clonotype was detected a few times. The V call is TRBV6-5, the J call TRBJ1-5; maybe TRBD1 (6 bases). The V end was cut by 3 bases, the J end by 6 bases, with 12 bases between. The CDR3 sequence is 14 residues long. Per the germline V gene, CDR1 is MNHEY and CDR2 is SVGAGI. The CDR3 coding sequence is TGTGCCAGCAGTTATAAGACAGGTTCTCAGCCCCAGCATTTT. This encodes CASSYKTGSQPQHF.

The table lists this clonotype with many counts. The rearrangement joins TRBV7-9 to TRBJ1-2; no definite D call. There are 14 residues in the CDR3. Germline lookup yields CDR1 SEHNR and CDR2 FQNEAQ (reference sequence). V gave up 4 bases and J gave up 6 bases, with 15 bases separating them. The CDR3 bases are TGTGCCAGCAGCTCCGGCCGAGAGGCGAATGGCTACACCTTC. It codes for CASSSGREANGYTF.

This clonotype occurred a few times. The chain combines TRBV12-3 or TRBV12-4 with TRBJ1-1; D gene unclear. The V end was cut by 6 bases, the J end by 6 bases, with 17 bases between. The CDR3 sequence is 14 residues long. The CDR3 reads CASSILILIPEAFF. The CDR3 DNA sequence: TGTGCCAGCAGCATACTGATCTTAATCCCTGAAGCTTTCTTT.

As regards this clonotype: This may be a read error, as it is one base from a much larger clone. This chain links TRBV20-1 with TRBJ1-6; D gene uncertain. V gave up 2 bases and J gave up 10 bases, with 15 bases separating them. Germline-derived CDR1 and CDR2 are DFQATT and SNEGSKA (reference sequence). The length of the CDR3 is 14 residues. CDR3 bases: TGCAGTGCTAGACAACGGGATGATTTGTCACCCCTCCACTTT. Encoded protein: CSARQRDDLSPLHF.

This clonotype was counted many times. The V gene is TRBV12-5, the J gene TRBJ2-7, with D tentatively TRBD2 (6 bases). The germline CDR1 and CDR2 sequences are LGHNT and FRNRAP. V was trimmed by 7 bases and J by 0 bases, leaving 16 bases between them. CDR3 size: 15 residues. As DNA, the CDR3 is TGTGCTAGTGTCCAAACTAGCTACCTCTCCTACGAGCAGTACTTC. Translating it yields CASVQTSYLSYEQYF.

This clonotype was seen at least ten times. This chain links TRBV20-1 with TRBJ2-3; D uncertain. The CDR3 is made up of 10 amino acids. Germline V gene lookup returns CDR1 DFQATT and CDR2 SNEGSKA (reference sequence). With 8 bases removed from V and 6 bases from J, the gap between germline ends came to 9 bases. CDR3 protein: CSYGPDTQYF. The CDR3 DNA reads TGCAGTTACGGGCCGGATACGCAGTATTTT.

The chain joins TRBV3-1 to TRBJ2-5; TRBD2 is a possible D gene (6 bases). The V gene's germline CDR1 is LGHDT and CDR2 YNNKEL (reference sequence). CDR3 size: 15 residues. Trimming cost V 4 bases and J 5 bases, with 17 bases left between them. As DNA, the CDR3 is TGTGCCAGCAGCCTTCTGAGGAGGGGAGAGGAGACCCAGTACTTC. This translates into CASSLLRRGEETQYF.

The chain has TRBV18 and TRBJ2-7; 9 positions agree with TRBD1. CDR1 is KGHSH, CDR2 LQKENI, per germline. The CDR3 runs to 15 residues. J lost 1 base, V lost 3 bases, and 4 bases had no gene match. The CDR3: CASSPPDRGSYEQYF. The CDR3 DNA follows: TGTGCCAGCTCACCCCCCGACAGGGGGTCCTACGAGCAGTACTTC.

This clonotype has ten or more counts. The chain recombines TRBV28 with TRBJ2-7; D is possibly TRBD1 (6 bases). Looked up from germline, CDR1 is MDHEN and CDR2 is SYDVKM. Trimming left V 6 bases short and J 3 bases short, with 12 bases between. This CDR3 comprises 13 residues. This CDR3 is CASSKDSGYEQYF. The CDR3 bases are TGTGCCAGCAGCAAGGACAGTGGCTACGAGCAGTACTTC.

The chain uses TRBV25-1 and TRBJ2-4; D is possibly TRBD2 (6 bases). Trimming took 6 bases from V and 7 from J, leaving 13 bases between them. Germline V lookup: CDR1 MGHDK, CDR2 SYGVNS. This CDR3 spans 13 amino acids. CDR3 sequence: CASRASGVNIQYF. CDR3 DNA sequence: TGTGCCAGCAGAGCCTCGGGGGTGAACATTCAGTACTTC.

This clonotype is labeled medium-sized. The chain has TRBV28 and TRBJ2-1, with 11 bases matching TRBD2. V shed 3 bases, J shed 7 bases, and the junction held 2 bases outside the gene matches. The CDR3 has 14 amino acids. CDR1 and CDR2 (germline): MDHEN, SYDVKM. The CDR3 DNA sequence: TGTGCCAGCAGTTTCACTAGCGGGGGAAATGAGCAGTTCTTC. Protein product: CASSFTSGGNEQFF.

With regard to this clonotype: The germline gene is not matched at one end of the junction; a read error may be the cause. The V call is TRBV20-1, the J call TRBJ1-3, with 8 bases aligning to TRBD1. Germline V gives CDR1 DFQATT, CDR2 SNEGSKA (reference sequence). This CDR3 contains 16 residues. The CDR3 DNA is TGCAATGCTAGAACCGAGACAGGGGAGGCTGGAAACACCATATATTTT. It encodes CNARTETGEAGNTIYF.

This clonotype was detected many times. The chain employs TRBV10-2 and TRBJ1-5; TRBD1 might be the D (5 bases). Germline loops: CDR1 WSHSY, CDR2 SAAADI. CDR3 length equals 13 residues. V lost 3 bases and J lost 4, with 7 bases in between. The CDR3 loop reads CASSDGGNQPQHF. In DNA form, the CDR3 reads TGCGCCAGCAGTGACGGGGGTAATCAGCCCCAGCATTTT.

The chain couples TRBV7-9 to TRBJ2-7, with 15 bases fitting TRBD2. Germline values: CDR1 SEHNR, CDR2 FQNEAQ (reference sequence). The CDR3 covers 16 residues. J gave up 5 bases and V 5 bases, and 7 bases lay outside the gene matches. The CDR3 sequence: CASSASGTSGRNEQYF. CDR3 coding DNA: TGTGCCAGCAGCGCCTCCGGGACTAGCGGGAGGAACGAGCAGTACTTC.

Ten or more counts support this clonotype. This rearrangement joins TRBV9 to TRBJ2-3; a possible D gene is TRBD2 (5 bases). V was trimmed by 0 bases and J by 6 bases, leaving 23 bases between them. Germline CDR1 SGDLS, CDR2 YYNGEE. The CDR3 is 18 amino acids. The CDR3 DNA sequence: TGTGCCAGCAGCGTAGAGGCTACCAATGTGGGGAGTGCGGATACGCAGTATTTT. It yields the protein CASSVEATNVGSADTQYF.

This sequence joins TRBV7-6 and TRBJ2-7, with D maybe TRBD2 (6 bases). This CDR3 region has 16 residues. Trimming left V 5 bases short and J 2 bases short, with 19 bases between. Germline V gene lookup returns CDR1 SGHVS and CDR2 FNYEAQ. In DNA form, the CDR3 reads TGTGCCAGCAGCCGGGGGTCCGGGACCACTCCCTACGAGCAGTACTTC. Translation: CASSRGSGTTPYEQYF. Drawing the rest from reference TRBV7-6 and TRBJ2-7, the complete variable domain is GAGVSQSPRYKVTKRGQDVALRCDPISGHVSLYWYRQALGQGPEFLTYFNYEAQQDKSGLPNDRFSAERPEGSISTLTIQRTEQRDSAMYRCASSRGSGTTPYEQYFGPGTRLTVT.

The chain joins TRBV19 to TRBJ1-3, with TRBD1 matching over 10 bases. V shed 9 bases and J 6 bases; nucleotides not matched to a gene: 11. CDR1 is LNHDA and CDR2 is SQIVND in the germline V gene (reference sequence). This CDR3 comprises 15 residues. DNA for the CDR3: TGTGCCAGCGGAGGCTTCGGGACAGGGGAAAACACCATATATTTT. Protein sequence: CASGGFGTGENTIYF.

The rearrangement joins TRBV20-1 to TRBJ2-3; 11 positions agree with TRBD2. Per the germline V gene, CDR1 is DFQATT and CDR2 is SNEGSKA (reference sequence). With V trimmed by 1 base and J by 0 bases, 24 bases remained unmatched. This CDR3 contains 23 residues. CDR3 loop: CSARGRGQILAGDRGTSTDTQYF. Written as DNA, the CDR3 is TGCAGTGCTAGAGGCCGCGGGCAAATACTAGCGGGAGATCGGGGGACTAGCACAGATACGCAGTATTTT.